This TCR beta chain stems from a study of blood T cell repertoires in COVID-19. This clone appeared a single time. The CDR3 runs to 18 residues. The V gene end was trimmed by 1 base and the J gene end by 7 bases; junction bases not matched to a gene: 8. The germline CDR1 and CDR2 sequences are LGHNT and FRNRAP. In the authors' methods: Amplification from reference gene primers served as the basis for estimated nucleated cell counts. Only in-frame clones appear in the TCRdb table, and some are missing; sequencing was by immunoSEQ multiplex PCR. The V and J calls and clone size are taken from that table; D and trimming were inferred from the DNA. The repertoire consists of 200,000 to 300,000 clones, with approximately 86% occurring once and the leading ten covering 2.5% to 3.5%. Recruitment covered roughly 24 US areas and drew participants whose ages spanned roughly 18 to 89 years. Cohorts were assigned according to the clinical history that participants reported.

The chain carries TRBV12-5 and TRBJ2-2; 14 bases are shared with TRBD2. The TCR sequence derives from a woman between 40 and 50 years old with acute COVID-19. The material sequenced was PBMCs or T cells enriched from blood (not recorded which). The CDR3 nucleotides are TGTGCTAGTGGTTTGGGACAGGGACTAGCGGGAGTAATCGGGGAGCTGTTTTTT. Its translation: CASGLGQGLAGVIGELFF. The variable domain in full, completed from reference TRBV12-5 and TRBJ2-2, reads DARVTQTPRHKVTEMGQEVTMRCQPILGHNTVFWYRQTMMQGLELLAYFRNRAPLDDSGMPKDRFSAEMPDATLATLKIQPSEPRDSAVYFCASGLGQGLAGVIGELFFGEGSRLTVL.